The 25 T cell receptor beta chains below come from one sample, sequenced in a study of blood T cell repertoires in COVID-19. Profiled with immunoSEQ multiplex PCR; TCRdb holds only in-frame clones, not every one. The table lists about 140,000 clones, over 65% of them singletons. Material for sequencing was peripheral blood. These TCRs come from a woman older than 75 with active or convalescent COVID-19.

The J gene is TRBJ2-3, the V gene TRBV3-1 (or the pseudogene TRBV3-2); 10 bases line up with TRBD1. The germline V gene has CDR1 LGHDT and CDR2 YNNKEL (reference sequence). CDR3 length equals 15 residues. J was trimmed by 6 bases and V by 1 base; bases with no gene match: 4. CDR3: CASSQGTGGRDTQYF. Here the CDR3 DNA reads TGTGCCAGCAGCCAAGGGACAGGGGGGCGGGATACGCAGTATTTT.

V gene TRBV7-2 combines with J gene TRBJ2-7, with D perhaps TRBD1 (5 bases). V lost 1 base to trimming and J lost 4 bases, with 8 bases between them. Germline CDR1 and CDR2: SGHTA and FQGNSA. This CDR3 is built from 13 residues. The CDR3 here is CASSLGQWYEQYF. CDR3 nucleotide sequence: TGTGCCAGCAGCTTAGGACAGTGGTACGAGCAGTACTTC.

The rearrangement uses TRBV19 and TRBJ2-7, with a possible D match to TRBD1 (5 bases). V was trimmed by 4 bases and J by 2 bases, leaving 12 bases between them. Germline V gene sequence: CDR1 LNHDA, CDR2 SQIVND (reference sequence). CDR3 size: 14 residues. The CDR3 DNA reads as TGTGCCAGTAGTACTGACAGTGTACCCTACGAGCAGTACTTC. Translation: CASSTDSVPYEQYF.

J is TRBJ2-5 and V is TRBV2, with 14 nucleotides matching TRBD2. Germline lookup yields CDR1 SNHLY and CDR2 FYNNEI. This CDR3 is 16 amino acids long. V was clipped by 5 bases and J by 3 bases; unmatched bases: 5. The CDR3 here is CASSPMGLAGEETQYF. The CDR3 bases are TGTGCCAGCAGTCCCATGGGACTAGCGGGGGAAGAGACCCAGTACTTC.

The chain combines TRBV5-1 with TRBJ1-2; D not resolved. The CDR3 is 15 amino acids. The V end was cut by 4 bases, the J end by 4 bases, with 17 bases between. The germline V gene encodes CDR1 SGHRS and CDR2 YFSETQ. The CDR3: CASSPGQGRFYGYTF. The CDR3 region has the DNA TGCGCCAGCAGCCCGGGCCAAGGGAGATTCTATGGCTACACCTTC.

V is TRBV6-4 and J is TRBJ2-7; possible D gene TRBD1, 6 bases. The CDR3 loop spans 16 amino acids. V was cut by 0 bases and J by 1 base, with 13 bases left in between. CDR1 MRHNA and CDR2 SNTAGT come from the germline V gene. CDR3 region: CASSDSGTLESYEQYF. The CDR3 DNA reads as TGTGCCAGCAGTGACTCCGGGACACTCGAGTCCTACGAGCAGTACTTC.

The chain uses TRBV7-2 and TRBJ2-1; 12 nucleotides align to TRBD2. CDR1 and CDR2 (germline): SGHTA, FQGNSA. The CDR3 extends over 16 amino acids. Trimming removed 4 bases from V and 4 bases from J; junction bases left unmatched: 5. The DNA of the CDR3 is TGTGCCAGCAGCTACCGGACTAGCGGGAAGTACAATGAGCAGTTCTTC. Translation gives CASSYRTSGKYNEQFF. Supplemented by reference TRBV7-2 and TRBJ2-1, the full variable domain reads GAGVSQSPSNKVTEKGKDVELRCDPISGHTALYWYRQSLGQGLEFLIYFQGNSAPDKSGLPSDRFSAERTGGSVSTLTIQRTQQEDSAVYLCASSYRTSGKYNEQFFGPGTRLTVL.

This chain connects TRBV6-5 to TRBJ2-7, with D perhaps TRBD1 (6 bases). The CDR3 length is 12 residues. Germline V gene lookup returns CDR1 MNHEY and CDR2 SVGAGI. The ends were cut back, 10 bases at V and 0 bases at J, with 10 bases in the middle. The CDR3 reads CAIRDNSYEQYF. The CDR3 DNA sequence: TGTGCCATCCGGGACAACTCCTACGAGCAGTACTTC.

The J gene is TRBJ1-1, the V gene TRBV29-1; possibly TRBD1 for D (6 bases). Germline V gene data show CDR1 as SQVTM and CDR2 as ANQGSEA. The CDR3 is made up of 15 amino acids. Between the trimmed V and J ends, which lost 4 bases and 0 bases, there was a span of 15 bases. CDR3 sequence (DNA): TGCAGCGTTGTAAAATCGGGACACATGAACACTGAAGCTTTCTTT. It specifies CSVVKSGHMNTEAFF.

There are a few counts of this clone. V and J are TRBV7-9 and TRBJ1-2, with 8 bases lining up with TRBD1. The CDR3 has 15 amino acids. Germline CDR1 and CDR2: SEHNR and FQNEAQ (reference sequence). V lost 4 bases, J lost 4 bases, and 8 bases stayed unmatched. The chain's CDR3 is CASSSPGQGGYGYTF. The CDR3 DNA reads as TGTGCCAGCAGCTCGCCAGGACAGGGCGGCTATGGCTACACCTTC.

V and J are TRBV3-1 (or the pseudogene TRBV3-2) and TRBJ1-2; the D gene is possibly TRBD1 (5 bases). The CDR3 length is 15 residues. Germline V gene lookup returns CDR1 LGHDT and CDR2 YNNKEL (reference sequence). Trimming took 3 bases from V and 5 from J, leaving 16 bases between them. The CDR3 coding sequence is TGTGCCAGCAGCCACCCTGGGACTCCTCGTTATGGCTACACCTTC. It yields the protein CASSHPGTPRYGYTF.

This clone appeared once. The chain couples TRBV30 to TRBJ2-2; weak D call: TRBD2 (6 bases). V lost 3 bases and J 1 base, leaving 15 bases between the germline ends. Germline loops: CDR1 GTSNPN, CDR2 SVGIG (reference sequence). This CDR3 has 16 amino acids. The CDR3 sequence: CAWRTAVAVNTGELFF. As DNA, the CDR3 is TGTGCCTGGAGAACCGCGGTAGCGGTGAACACCGGGGAGCTGTTTTTT.

This clone is a singleton in its sample. V and J are TRBV6-5 and TRBJ1-1; TRBD1 agrees at 10 bases. The V segment lost 0 bases and the J segment 4 bases; nucleotides outside the gene matches: 2. The CDR3 has 15 amino acids. CDR1 MNHEY and CDR2 SVGAGI come from the germline V gene. The CDR3 DNA is TGTGCCAGCAGTTACTCGACAGGGGGCGTCACTGAAGCTTTCTTT. Protein: CASSYSTGGVTEAFF.

This clone came up once. The chain is built from TRBV30 and TRBJ1-3; D gene uncertain. V shed 1 base and J shed 2 bases, with 9 bases lying between them. Germline values: CDR1 GTSNPN, CDR2 SVGIG (reference sequence). CDR3 length: 14 residues. This chain's CDR3 is CAWSAGSPGNTIYF. DNA of the CDR3: TGTGCCTGGAGTGCGGGGTCCCCTGGAAACACCATATATTTT.

V and J are TRBV7-9 and TRBJ1-6; D is unclear. With 6 bases removed from V and 4 bases from J, the gap between germline ends came to 13 bases. This CDR3 has 15 amino acids. CDR1 SEHNR and CDR2 FQNEAQ come from the germline V gene (reference sequence). The CDR3 DNA follows: TGTGCCAGCAGTGAGCGGGGTTCGTATAATTCACCCCTCCACTTT. Amino acids: CASSERGSYNSPLHF.

The table lists this clone with a count of one. The chain has TRBV18 and TRBJ2-1, with D possibly TRBD1 on 5 matching bases. The CDR3 runs 13 residues. V was pared by 4 bases and J by 4 bases, with 8 bases between. Germline V gene sequence: CDR1 KGHSH, CDR2 LQKENI. CDR3 region: CASSHDSYNEQFF. Here the CDR3 DNA reads TGTGCCAGCTCACACGACAGTTACAATGAGCAGTTCTTC.

The chain recombines TRBV6-2 or TRBV6-3 with TRBJ2-2; a possible D gene is TRBD1 (5 bases). With 5 bases removed from V and 0 bases from J, the gap between germline ends came to 13 bases. CDR1 is MNHEY and CDR2 is SVGEGT in the germline V gene. The CDR3 covers 16 residues. The CDR3 loop reads CASSLPGFANTGELFF. The CDR3 nucleotides are TGTGCCAGCAGTCTTCCAGGGTTCGCGAACACCGGGGAGCTGTTTTTT.

V gene TRBV6-2 or TRBV6-3 combines with J gene TRBJ1-2, with D maybe TRBD1 (6 bases). The length of the CDR3 is 15 residues. The V gene lost 5 bases and the J gene lost 5 bases, with 18 bases spanning the gap. CDR1 is MNHEY and CDR2 is SVGEGT in the germline V gene. CDR3 nucleotides: TGTGCCAGCAGTGACGTGCACAGGGTAGGGTATGGCTACACCTTC. Its protein product is CASSDVHRVGYGYTF.

The chain uses TRBV19 and TRBJ2-6, with 8 bases lining up with TRBD1. The germline CDR1 and CDR2 sequences are LNHDA and SQIVND (reference sequence). V shed 6 bases, J shed 0 bases, and the junction held 4 bases outside the gene matches. The CDR3 is made up of 16 amino acids. CDR3 protein: CASSRQGSSGANVLTF. The DNA for the CDR3 is TGTGCCAGTAGCAGACAGGGGAGCTCTGGGGCCAACGTCCTGACTTTC.

The J gene is TRBJ1-5, the V gene TRBV7-9; a weak D match, TRBD1 (6 bases). The CDR3 contains 14 residues. Germline CDR1 is SEHNR and CDR2 is FQNEAQ (reference sequence). The ends were cut back, 6 bases at V and 5 bases at J, with 14 bases in the middle. In nucleotides, the CDR3 is TGTGCCAGCAGTACTACAGGGTTGGATCAGCCCCAGCATTTT. This encodes CASSTTGLDQPQHF.

The chain couples TRBV3-1 (or the pseudogene TRBV3-2) to TRBJ2-7, with 7 bases fitting TRBD1. This CDR3 is built from 14 residues. Trimming took 4 bases from V and 2 from J; bases not matched to a gene: 5. CDR1 is LGHDT and CDR2 is YNNKEL in the germline V gene (reference sequence). The CDR3 nucleotides are TGTGCCAGCAGCCTCAGGGGGAGACCCTACGAGCAGTACTTC. This translates into CASSLRGRPYEQYF.

This clone has only one observation. This chain links TRBV5-5 with TRBJ2-1; D is unclear. The CDR3 loop spans 13 amino acids. Germline V gene sequence: CDR1 SGHKS, CDR2 YYEKEE (reference sequence). With 5 bases removed from V and 1 base from J, the gap between germline ends came to 7 bases. The CDR3 is CASSVVSYNEQFF. The CDR3 coding sequence is TGTGCCAGCAGTGTAGTTTCCTACAATGAGCAGTTCTTC.

This chain connects TRBV4-3 to TRBJ2-2; D is unresolved. CDR1 is LGHNA, CDR2 YSLEER, per germline. There are 14 residues in the CDR3. Trimming left V 0 bases short and J 4 bases short, with 6 bases between. CDR3 bases: TGCGCCAGCAGCCAAGATCCTCTCACCGGGGAGCTGTTTTTT. This gives the protein CASSQDPLTGELFF.

The rearrangement joins TRBV7-9 to TRBJ2-3, with a tentative D call TRBD2 (5 bases). This CDR3 spans 14 amino acids. Between the trimmed V and J ends, which lost 3 bases and 4 bases, there was a span of 11 bases. Per germline, CDR1 SEHNR and CDR2 FQNEAQ (reference sequence). CDR3 sequence reads: CASSFFGGADTQYF. The CDR3 region has the DNA TGTGCCAGCAGCTTTTTCGGAGGCGCAGATACGCAGTATTTT.

The gene calls are TRBV7-2 and TRBJ1-5; possible D gene TRBD1, 5 bases. Looked up from germline, CDR1 is SGHTA and CDR2 is FQGNSA. The CDR3 totals 14 residues. The V and J ends lost 4 bases and 11 bases respectively, with 18 bases between them. The CDR3 DNA sequence: TGTGCCAGCAGCTCAGACATTACAGGTCCGTCCCAGCATTTT. It encodes CASSSDITGPSQHF.